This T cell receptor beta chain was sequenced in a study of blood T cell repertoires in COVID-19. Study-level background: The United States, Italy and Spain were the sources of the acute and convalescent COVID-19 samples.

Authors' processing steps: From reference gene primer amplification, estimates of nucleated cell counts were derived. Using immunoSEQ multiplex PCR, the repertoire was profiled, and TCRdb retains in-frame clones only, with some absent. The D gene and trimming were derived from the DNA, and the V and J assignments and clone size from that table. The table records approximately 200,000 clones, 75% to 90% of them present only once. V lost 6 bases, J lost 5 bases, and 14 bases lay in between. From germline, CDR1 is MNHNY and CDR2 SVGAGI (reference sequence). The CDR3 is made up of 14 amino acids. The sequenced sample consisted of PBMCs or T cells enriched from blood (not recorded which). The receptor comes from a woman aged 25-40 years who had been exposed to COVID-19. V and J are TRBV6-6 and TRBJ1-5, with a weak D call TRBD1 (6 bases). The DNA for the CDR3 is TGTGCCAGCAGCCCCGGGGGGGCCCATCAGCCCCAGCATTTT. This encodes CASSPGGAHQPQHF.